This T cell receptor beta chain was sequenced for a study of T cell responses to AZD1222 COVID-19 vaccine. General study findings and limits: Spike-specific TCR breadth and depth grew following two AZD1222 doses. The reported proportion of spike-specific TCRs targeting unmutated variant regions was nearly half. With dominance at 160-218 and 743-854, vaccine-associated CD4 TCRs spanned spike.

Second-dose intervals near 4 or 12 weeks were combined. Germline values: CDR1 SGHAT, CDR2 FQNNGV. The V gene lost 5 bases and the J gene lost 3 bases, with 16 bases spanning the gap. This CDR3 comprises 15 residues. TCRdb's table, derived via immunoSEQ multiplex PCR, lists solely in-frame clones and lacks some. The table records 150,000 to 200,000 clones, 92% of them present only once. On this clone: Its matching antigen is unknown.

The specimen comprised peripheral blood, sampled 28 days after the second AZD1222 dose. The source is an adult who received the AZD1222 COVID-19 vaccine. The chain employs TRBV11-2 and TRBJ1-1; D not resolved. DNA for the CDR3: TGTGCCAGCAGCACTCAGACCAGAAAAGACACTGAAGCTTTCTTT. It yields the protein CASSTQTRKDTEAFF.